Below, 8 T cell receptor beta chains from the same sample are listed, as sequenced in a study of blood T cell repertoires in COVID-19. Data came from immunoSEQ multiplex PCR; TCRdb stores just in-frame clones and leaves some out. This table holds tens of thousands of clones, about 83% found once. Sequencing used peripheral blood. The receptors shown here come from a human donor in a cohort sampled during active COVID-19.

This clone was detected once. The chain has TRBV19 and TRBJ1-4; 9 bases are a match to TRBD1. In germline, CDR1 is LNHDA, CDR2 SQIVND (reference sequence). The CDR3 is 13 residues long. Unmatched junction bases numbered 8, after V lost 10 bases and J lost 8 bases. CDR3 sequence (DNA): TGTGCCATTCCGACAGGGGGAAGGGAAAAACTGTTTTTT. Its translation: CAIPTGGREKLFF. The entire variable domain, with the rest obtained from reference TRBV19 and TRBJ1-4, is as follows: DGGITQSPKYLFRKEGQNVTLSCEQNLNHDAMYWYRQDPGQGLRLIYYSQIVNDFQKGDIAEGYSVSREKKESFPLTVTSAQKNPTAFYLCAIPTGGREKLFFGSGTQLSVL.

The V call is TRBV7-2, the J call TRBJ2-4; the D gene is possibly TRBD2 (5 bases). Per germline, CDR1 SGHTA and CDR2 FQGNSA. The CDR3 runs to 17 residues. The V gene lost 1 base and the J gene lost 6 bases, with 19 bases spanning the gap. CDR3 DNA: TGTGCCAGCAGCTTAGGGGGAAGTGGGGTCGGAGGAAACATTCAGTACTTC. It yields the protein CASSLGGSGVGGNIQYF.

This clone was counted only a few times. The chain is built from TRBV29-1 and TRBJ2-7; 7 bases line up with TRBD1. CDR1 is SQVTM, CDR2 ANQGSEA, per germline. CDR3 length: 14 amino acids. With V trimmed by 4 bases and J by 3 bases, 9 bases remained unmatched. As DNA, the CDR3 is TGCAGCGTTGTACGTGGGAACAGGGGCTACGAGCAGTACTTC. Its protein product is CSVVRGNRGYEQYF.

The chain carries TRBV3-1 (or the pseudogene TRBV3-2) and TRBJ2-1, with TRBD2 identical over 7 bases. The CDR3 runs 18 residues. CDR1 and CDR2 (germline): LGHDT, YNNKEL (reference sequence). Trimming cost V 0 bases and J 4 bases; bases outside gene matches: 12. CDR3: CASSQDDVPSGWYNEQFF. The CDR3, as DNA: TGTGCCAGCAGCCAAGATGACGTGCCTAGCGGATGGTACAATGAGCAGTTCTTC.

To note about this clone: At one boundary the junction diverges from the germline segment, which might be a read error. V gene TRBV6-5 combines with J gene TRBJ1-6; 7 nucleotides line up with TRBD1. Germline lookup yields CDR1 MNHEY and CDR2 SVGAGI. The CDR3 extends over 16 amino acids. The CDR3 spells CASSYSTGRYNSPLYF. In nucleotides, the CDR3 is TGTGCCAGCAGTTACTCGACAGGGAGGTATAATTCACCCCTCTACTTT.

This rearrangement joins TRBV27 to TRBJ2-3; 10 bases agree with TRBD2. J lost 0 bases, V lost 5 bases, and 11 bases had no gene match. CDR3 size: 18 residues. The V gene's germline CDR1 is MNHEY and CDR2 SMNVEV (reference sequence). The CDR3 protein is CASSRKTPTSGSTDTQYF. CDR3 in DNA: TGTGCCAGCAGTCGGAAAACGCCGACTAGCGGGAGCACAGATACGCAGTATTTT.

The rearrangement uses TRBV19 and TRBJ1-6; TRBD1 agrees at 7 bases. The V gene's germline CDR1 is LNHDA and CDR2 SQIVND (reference sequence). The ends lost 2 bases at V and 11 bases at J; junction bases unmatched: 9. The CDR3 consists of 15 residues. CDR3: CASSIRQGSTAPLHF. As DNA, the CDR3 is TGTGCCAGTAGTATACGACAGGGTTCGACGGCACCCCTCCACTTT.

The chain employs TRBV5-8 and TRBJ2-1; tentative D call: TRBD1 (5 bases). The V and J ends lost 4 bases and 0 bases respectively, with 11 bases between them. Per the germline V gene, CDR1 is SGHTS and CDR2 is YDEGEE. CDR3 size: 15 residues. The CDR3 DNA follows: TGTGCCAGCAGCATGACAGTAAGCTCCTACAATGAGCAGTTCTTC. Amino acids: CASSMTVSSYNEQFF.